The following is a TCR beta chain sequence with its context. The data were obtained in a study of CD8+ T cells in alopecia areata. Per the germline V gene, CDR1 is SGHDT and CDR2 is YYEEEE. V gave up 0 bases and J gave up 1 base, with 4 bases separating them. The CDR3 covers 14 residues. RNA extraction was followed by reverse transcription into cDNA, which acted as the sequencing template. Measured with immunoSEQ multiplex PCR; TCRdb has only the in-frame clones, and not every one. The sample holds about 34,000 clones, approximately 80% seen once. This rearrangement joins TRBV5-6 to TRBJ2-2, with unresolved D. Sample: NKG2D-low CD8+ T cells sorted from blood. This TCR came from a human donor with alopecia areata. The CDR3 DNA reads as TGTGCCAGCAGCTTGGTTAGGAACACCGGGGAGCTGTTTTTT. It translates to CASSLVRNTGELFF.